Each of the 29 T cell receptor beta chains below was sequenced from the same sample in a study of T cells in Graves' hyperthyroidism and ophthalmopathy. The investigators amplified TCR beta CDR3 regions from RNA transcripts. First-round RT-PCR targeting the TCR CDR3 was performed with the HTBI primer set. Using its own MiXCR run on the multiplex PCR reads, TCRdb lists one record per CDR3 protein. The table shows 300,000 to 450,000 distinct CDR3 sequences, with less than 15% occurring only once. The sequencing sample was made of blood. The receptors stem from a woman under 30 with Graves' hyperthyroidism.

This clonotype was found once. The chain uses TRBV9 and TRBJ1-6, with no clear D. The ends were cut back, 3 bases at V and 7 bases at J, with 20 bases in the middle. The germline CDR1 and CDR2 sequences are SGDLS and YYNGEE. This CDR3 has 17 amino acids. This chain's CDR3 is CASSATIDTGENSPLHF. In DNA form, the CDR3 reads TGTGCCAGCAGCGCCACGATAGACACTGGGGAAAATTCACCCCTCCACTTT. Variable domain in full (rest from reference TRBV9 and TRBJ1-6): DSGVTQTPKHLITATGQRVTLRCSPRSGDLSVYWYQQSLDQGLQFLIQYYNGEERAKGNILERFSAQQFPDLHSELNLSSLELGDSALYFCASSATIDTGENSPLHFGNGTRLTVT.

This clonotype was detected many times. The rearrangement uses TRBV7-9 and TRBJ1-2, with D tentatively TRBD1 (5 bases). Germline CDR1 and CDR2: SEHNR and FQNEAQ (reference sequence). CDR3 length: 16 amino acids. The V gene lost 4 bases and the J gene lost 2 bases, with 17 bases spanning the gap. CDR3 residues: CASSSDRYLVNYGYTF. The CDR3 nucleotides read TGTGCCAGCAGCTCTGACAGATACCTAGTAAACTATGGCTACACCTTC. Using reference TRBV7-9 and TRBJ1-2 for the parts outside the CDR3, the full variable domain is DTGVSQNPRHKITKRGQNVTFRCDPISEHNRLYWYRQTLGQGPEFLTYFQNEAQLEKSRLLSDRFSAERPKGSFSTLEIQRTEQGDSAMYLCASSSDRYLVNYGYTFGSGTRLTVV.

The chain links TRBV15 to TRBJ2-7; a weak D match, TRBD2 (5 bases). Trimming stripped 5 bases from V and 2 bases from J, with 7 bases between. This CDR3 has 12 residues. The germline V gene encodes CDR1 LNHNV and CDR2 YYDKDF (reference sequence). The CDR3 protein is CATSGETYEQYF. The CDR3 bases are TGTGCCACCAGCGGGGAGACCTACGAGCAGTACTTC.

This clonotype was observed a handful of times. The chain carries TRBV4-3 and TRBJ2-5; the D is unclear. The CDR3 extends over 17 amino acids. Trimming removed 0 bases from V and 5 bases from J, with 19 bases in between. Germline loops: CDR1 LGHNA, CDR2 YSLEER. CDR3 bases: TGCGCCAGCAGCCAAGATCCCCTGGCAGGCACCCAGGAGACCCAGTACTTC. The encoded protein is CASSQDPLAGTQETQYF.

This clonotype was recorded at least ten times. The CDR3 nucleotides read TGTGCCAGCAGTTTCGACGGGGGCCCCTACGAGCAGTACTTC. It specifies CASSFDGGPYEQYF. The chain couples TRBV12-3 or TRBV12-4 to TRBJ2-7; TRBD1 or TRBD2 may be the D gene (6 bases each). This CDR3 is built from 14 residues. Trimming pared 3 bases from V and 2 bases from J, leaving 11 bases between.

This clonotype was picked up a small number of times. The CDR3 nucleotides are TGTGCCAGTAGTCCTAAAGCTGCGAACTTATGGGTTCCAGAGACCCAGTACTTC. Amino acids: CASSPKAANLWVPETQYF. The chain links TRBV19 to TRBJ2-5; D remains unclear. The CDR3 is 18 amino acids. Germline CDR1 reads LNHDA; CDR2 reads SQIVND (reference sequence). Trimming shortened V by 5 bases and J by 4 bases, and 26 bases separated the two germline ends.

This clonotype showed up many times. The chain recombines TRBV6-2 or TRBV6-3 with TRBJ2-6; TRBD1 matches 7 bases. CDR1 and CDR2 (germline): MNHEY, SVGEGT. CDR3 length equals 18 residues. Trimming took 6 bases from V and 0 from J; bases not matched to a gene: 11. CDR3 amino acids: CASRRPGTVFSGANVLTF. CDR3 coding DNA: TGTGCCAGCAGACGGCCCGGGACAGTCTTCTCTGGGGCCAACGTCCTGACTTTC.

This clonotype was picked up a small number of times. The CDR3 nucleotides read TGCAGTGCTAGAGATCGACTAGTCCCGTTGTATGAGCAGTTCTTC. As protein: CSARDRLVPLYEQFF. The chain joins TRBV20-1 to TRBJ2-1; D possibly corresponds to TRBD2 (6 bases). The germline gives CDR1 DFQATT, CDR2 SNEGSKA (reference sequence). V was trimmed by 0 bases and J by 8 bases, leaving 17 bases between them. CDR3 size: 15 residues.

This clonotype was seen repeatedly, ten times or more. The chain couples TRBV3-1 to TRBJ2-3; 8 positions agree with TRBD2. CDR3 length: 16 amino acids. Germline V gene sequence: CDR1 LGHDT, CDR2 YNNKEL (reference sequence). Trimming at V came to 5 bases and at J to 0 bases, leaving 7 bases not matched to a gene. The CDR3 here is CASSALAGLSTDTQYF. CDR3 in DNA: TGTGCCAGCAGCGCCCTAGCGGGCCTAAGCACAGATACGCAGTATTTT.

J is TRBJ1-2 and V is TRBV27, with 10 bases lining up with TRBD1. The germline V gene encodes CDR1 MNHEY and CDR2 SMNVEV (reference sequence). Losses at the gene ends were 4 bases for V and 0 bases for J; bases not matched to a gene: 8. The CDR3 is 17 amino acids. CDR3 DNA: TGTGCCAGCAGTTCCCAGACAGGGGGCTATACTAACTATGGCTACACCTTC. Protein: CASSSQTGGYTNYGYTF.

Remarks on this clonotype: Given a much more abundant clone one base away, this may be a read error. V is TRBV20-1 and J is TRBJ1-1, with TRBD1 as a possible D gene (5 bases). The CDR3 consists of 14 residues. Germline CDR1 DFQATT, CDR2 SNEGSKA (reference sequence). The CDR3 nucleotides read TGCAGTGCTAGGTCCTGGGCAGGGAACACTGAAACTTTCTTT. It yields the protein CSARSWAGNTETFF.

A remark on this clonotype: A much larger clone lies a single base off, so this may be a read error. For the CDR3, the DNA is TGCGCCAGCAGCTTGCCACAGGGGGCAAAAGAGACCCAGTACTTC. It translates to CASSLPQGAKETQYF. The J gene is TRBJ2-5, the V gene TRBV5-1, with TRBD1 identical over 9 bases. V was clipped by 1 base and J by 3 bases; unmatched bases: 4. CDR3 size: 15 residues. Germline V lookup: CDR1 SGHRS, CDR2 YFSETQ.

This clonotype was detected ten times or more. CDR3 coding DNA: TGTGCCAGCAGCGTAGATTCCGGGCCTTCTAACTATGGCTACACCTTC. Amino acids: CASSVDSGPSNYGYTF. The chain joins TRBV9 to TRBJ1-2; D is unresolved. The CDR3 extends over 16 amino acids. V lost 0 bases to trimming and J lost 0 bases, with 12 bases between them. In germline, CDR1 is SGDLS, CDR2 YYNGEE.

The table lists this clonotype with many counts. The CDR3 protein is CASSGWTGSSEAFF. The DNA of the CDR3 is TGTGCCAGCAGTGGTTGGACAGGGAGCTCTGAAGCTTTCTTT. The chain couples TRBV6-1 to TRBJ1-1; 8 positions agree with TRBD1. Germline trimming cut 4 bases from V and 6 bases from J; bases unmatched to any gene: 7. The CDR3 contains 14 residues. The germline gives CDR1 MNHNS, CDR2 SASEGT.

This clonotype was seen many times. The DNA for the CDR3 is TGTGCCAGCAGCTTGGATTTGGGGTTCGGCGAAGCTTTCTTT. Its translation: CASSLDLGFGEAFF. This rearrangement joins TRBV5-6 to TRBJ1-1, with D hard to call. The CDR3 length is 14 residues. Trimming removed 0 bases at V and 8 bases at J, with 14 bases between. Germline V gene lookup returns CDR1 SGHDT and CDR2 YYEEEE.

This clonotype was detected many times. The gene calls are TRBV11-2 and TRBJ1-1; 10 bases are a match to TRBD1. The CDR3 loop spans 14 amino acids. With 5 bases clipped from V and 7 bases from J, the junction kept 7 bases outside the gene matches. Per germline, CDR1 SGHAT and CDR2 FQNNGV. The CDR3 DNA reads TGTGCCAGCAGCCCACTGACAGGGGGCTTTGAAGCTTTCTTT. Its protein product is CASSPLTGGFEAFF.

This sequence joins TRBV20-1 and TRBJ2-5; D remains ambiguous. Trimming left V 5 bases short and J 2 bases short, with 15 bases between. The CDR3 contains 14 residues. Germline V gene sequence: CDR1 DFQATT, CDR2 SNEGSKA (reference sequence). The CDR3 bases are TGCAGTGCTGATGACGGACGCCTACAAGAGACCCAGTACTTC. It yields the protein CSADDGRLQETQYF.

This CDR3 reads CSAKSPASGIYEQYF. CDR3 DNA sequence: TGCAGTGCAAAAAGTCCCGCTAGCGGAATCTACGAGCAGTACTTC. The chain joins TRBV20-1 to TRBJ2-7, with 7 nucleotides matching TRBD2. Trimming took 6 bases from V and 3 from J; bases not matched to a gene: 14. Germline CDR1 is DFQATT and CDR2 is SNEGSKA (reference sequence). The CDR3 runs to 15 residues.

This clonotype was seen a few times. The CDR3 nucleotides are TGTGCCAGCAGCTTACAGGGTAACGCGAACACCGGGGAGCTGTTTTTT. Protein product: CASSLQGNANTGELFF. The chain couples TRBV7-3 to TRBJ2-2, with D maybe TRBD1 (5 bases). Germline loops: CDR1 SGHTA, CDR2 FQGTGA. The CDR3 totals 16 residues. Trimming cost V 2 bases and J 0 bases, with 10 bases left between them. Looking up the rest from reference TRBV7-3 and TRBJ2-2 gives the full variable domain: GAGVSQTPSNKVTEKGKYVELRCDPISGHTALYWYRQSLGQGPEFLIYFQGTGAADDSGLPNDRFFAVRPEGSVSTLKIQRTERGDSAVYLCASSLQGNANTGELFFGEGSRLTVL.

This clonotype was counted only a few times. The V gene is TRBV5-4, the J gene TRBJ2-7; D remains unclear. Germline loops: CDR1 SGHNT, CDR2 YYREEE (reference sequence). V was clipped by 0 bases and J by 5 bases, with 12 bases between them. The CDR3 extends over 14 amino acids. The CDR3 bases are TGTGCCAGCAGCTTGGCGGGTAGCAGCCACGAGCAGTACTTC. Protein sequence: CASSLAGSSHEQYF.

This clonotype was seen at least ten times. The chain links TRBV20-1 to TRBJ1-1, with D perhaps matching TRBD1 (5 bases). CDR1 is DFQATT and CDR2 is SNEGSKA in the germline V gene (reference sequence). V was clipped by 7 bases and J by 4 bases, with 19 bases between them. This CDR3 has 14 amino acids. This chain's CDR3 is CSGGGVRLSTEAFF. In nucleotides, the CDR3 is TGCAGTGGGGGGGGGGTGAGGTTGAGCACTGAAGCTTTCTTT.

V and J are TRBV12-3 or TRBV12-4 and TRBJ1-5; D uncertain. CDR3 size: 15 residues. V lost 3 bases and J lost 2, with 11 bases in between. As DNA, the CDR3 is TGTGCCAGCAGTTTGAGAGCGTCCGGCAATCAGCCCCAGCATTTT. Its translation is CASSLRASGNQPQHF.

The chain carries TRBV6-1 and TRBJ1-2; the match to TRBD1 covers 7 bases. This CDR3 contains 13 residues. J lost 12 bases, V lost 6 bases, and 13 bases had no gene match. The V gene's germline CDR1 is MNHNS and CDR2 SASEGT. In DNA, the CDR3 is TGTGCCAGCAGCCGGGACCCGACAGGACAGGACACCTTC. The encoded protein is CASSRDPTGQDTF.

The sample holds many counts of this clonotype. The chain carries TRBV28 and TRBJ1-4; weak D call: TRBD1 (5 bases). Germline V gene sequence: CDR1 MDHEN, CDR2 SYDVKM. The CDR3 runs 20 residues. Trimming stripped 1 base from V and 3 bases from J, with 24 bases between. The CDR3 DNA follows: TGTGCCAGCAGTTTATCGGTCTGGGGAGCGGGGGAGGAAGCTAATGAAAAACTGTTTTTT. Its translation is CASSLSVWGAGEEANEKLFF.

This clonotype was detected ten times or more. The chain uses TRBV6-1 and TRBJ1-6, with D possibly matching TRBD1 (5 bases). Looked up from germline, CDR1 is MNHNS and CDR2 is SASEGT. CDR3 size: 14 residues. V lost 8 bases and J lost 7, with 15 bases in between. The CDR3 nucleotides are TGTGCCAGCGCGTTGGGCAGGGTAAATTCACCCCTCCACTTT. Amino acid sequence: CASALGRVNSPLHF.

The CDR3 bases are TGTGCCAGCAGTTTTGCCACCGCCCGGGAGGGGACGCAAAAGACCCAGTACTTC. Its translation: CASSFATAREGTQKTQYF. The V gene is TRBV27, the J gene TRBJ2-5, with 8 bases lining up with TRBD2. Germline CDR1 and CDR2: MNHEY and SMNVEV (reference sequence). The CDR3 consists of 18 residues. J was trimmed by 6 bases and V by 3 bases; bases with no gene match: 18.

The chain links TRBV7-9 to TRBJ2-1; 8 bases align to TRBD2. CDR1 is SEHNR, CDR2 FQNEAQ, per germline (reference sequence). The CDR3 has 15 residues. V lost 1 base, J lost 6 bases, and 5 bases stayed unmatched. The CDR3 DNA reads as TGTGCCAGCAGCTTAGAAAGCGGGAGTTGCAATGAGCAGTTCTTC. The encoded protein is CASSLESGSCNEQFF.

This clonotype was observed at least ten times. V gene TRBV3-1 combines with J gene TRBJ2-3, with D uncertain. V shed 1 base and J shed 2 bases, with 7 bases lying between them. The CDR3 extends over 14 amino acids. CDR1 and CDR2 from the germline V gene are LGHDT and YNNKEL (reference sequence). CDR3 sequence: CASSQGSYTDTQYF. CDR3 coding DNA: TGTGCCAGCAGCCAAGGGTCTTACACAGATACGCAGTATTTT.

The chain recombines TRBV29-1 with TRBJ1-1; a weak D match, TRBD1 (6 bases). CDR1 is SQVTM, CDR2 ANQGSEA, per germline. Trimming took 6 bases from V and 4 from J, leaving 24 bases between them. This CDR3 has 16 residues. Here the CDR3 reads CSVQKIGGATGTEAFF. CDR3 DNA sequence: TGCAGCGTGCAAAAGATAGGGGGGGCCACCGGCACTGAAGCTTTCTTT.